These T cell receptor beta chains were read from a single sample in a study of regulatory T cells in long-lasting Graves disease. TCRdb reprocessed the multiplex PCR reads via MiXCR and lists one record per CDR3 protein. The sample lists about 660,000 distinct CDR3 sequences; around 32% were seen once. This specimen consisted of peripheral blood mononuclear cells (PBMCs), obtained when the disease was refractory, from a patient treated with antithyroid drugs. These receptors originate from a female donor with Graves disease. Each CDR3 is given with its conserved first and last residue. Clone size is shown for a subset of rows, as once, few, many or a class of expanded clone.

clone size,V gene,J gene,CDR3 protein
.,TRBV28,TRBJ1-1,CASGGGGITEAFF
many,TRBV11-2,TRBJ1-1,CASSLGRGRLNTEAFF
.,TRBV27,TRBJ1-2,CASKRTGGATTNYGYTF
.,TRBV18,TRBJ2-7,CASSPNLRNSLGFEQYF
many,TRBV28,TRBJ1-2,CVVRGRYGYTF
few,TRBV10-3,TRBJ2-4,CAISAGSALAKNIQYF
once,TRBV7-9,TRBJ1-6,CASSHPGEGGSPLHF
few,TRBV12-5,TRBJ2-7,CASRTGLYEQYF
.,TRBV20-1,TRBJ1-1,CSGYRENTEAFF
few,TRBV5-1,TRBJ2-7,CASSLAGPGRPSEQYF
.,TRBV4-1,TRBJ1-4,CASSQDLGGAATNEKLFF
.,TRBV9,TRBJ1-2,CASSASDGRYGYTF
few,TRBV12-3/TRBV12-4,TRBJ1-1,CASSLGGQGTEAFF
.,TRBV28,TRBJ2-3,CASSLPGDQDTQYF
.,TRBV18,TRBJ1-1,CASSLSATRNTEAFF
.,TRBV2,TRBJ1-5,CASTHRRGDTNQPQHF
.,TRBV5-1,TRBJ1-1,CASSAGGKQGARTEAFF
.,TRBV29-1,TRBJ2-7,CSVGGGVEQYF
many,TRBV2,TRBJ2-7,CASSESSGMGEQYF
once,TRBV29-1,TRBJ2-5,CSVDRTGTGQETQYF
.,TRBV2,TRBJ2-4,CASRTLTNIQYF
.,TRBV9,TRBJ1-4,CASSVAVSTNEKLFF
.,TRBV25-1,TRBJ1-2,CASSARINRGSPSYGYTF
.,TRBV6-9,TRBJ1-2,CASSYGRQLYGYTF
few,TRBV2,TRBJ2-2,CASRTGELFF
.,TRBV6-1,TRBJ2-7,CASSEGVSGVYEQYF
few,TRBV19,TRBJ1-2,CASSIGPTGQGHNYGYTF
.,TRBV29-1,TRBJ2-5,CSAGRTEETQYF
.,TRBV7-3,TRBJ2-6,CASSYRAGGANVLTF
.,TRBV27,TRBJ2-4,CAPMVAKNIQYF
.,TRBV12-3/TRBV12-4,TRBJ1-1,CASTETGGGTEAFF